This T cell receptor (beta chain) was sequenced in a study of blood T cell repertoires in COVID-19. Study-level background: PBMCs, B-cell-depleted T cells, or T cells provided the cDNA or gDNA that made up the material.

In this sample, this clone turned up once. Authors' processing steps: Reference gene primer amplification in the assay estimated nucleated cell counts. The data were produced by immunoSEQ multiplex PCR, yet TCRdb's version contains in-frame clones alone and is incomplete. The V and J calls and clone size were taken over from that table, and D and trimming were inferred from the DNA. The data hold around 360,000 clones, with more than 75% observed a single time. V was pared by 2 bases and J by 4 bases, with 11 bases between. Germline CDR1 and CDR2: WSHSY and SAAADI. CDR3 size: 14 residues. The TCR was taken from a man aged 40-49 years in a cohort exposed to, infected with or recovered from COVID-19 (not recorded which). This sequence joins TRBV10-2 and TRBJ2-5; possible D gene TRBD1, 6 bases. The sequencing sample was made of PBMCs or T cells enriched from blood (not recorded which). The CDR3: CASSEGGRGETQYF. CDR3 DNA: TGCGCCAGCAGTGAGGGGGGCAGGGGAGAGACCCAGTACTTC.